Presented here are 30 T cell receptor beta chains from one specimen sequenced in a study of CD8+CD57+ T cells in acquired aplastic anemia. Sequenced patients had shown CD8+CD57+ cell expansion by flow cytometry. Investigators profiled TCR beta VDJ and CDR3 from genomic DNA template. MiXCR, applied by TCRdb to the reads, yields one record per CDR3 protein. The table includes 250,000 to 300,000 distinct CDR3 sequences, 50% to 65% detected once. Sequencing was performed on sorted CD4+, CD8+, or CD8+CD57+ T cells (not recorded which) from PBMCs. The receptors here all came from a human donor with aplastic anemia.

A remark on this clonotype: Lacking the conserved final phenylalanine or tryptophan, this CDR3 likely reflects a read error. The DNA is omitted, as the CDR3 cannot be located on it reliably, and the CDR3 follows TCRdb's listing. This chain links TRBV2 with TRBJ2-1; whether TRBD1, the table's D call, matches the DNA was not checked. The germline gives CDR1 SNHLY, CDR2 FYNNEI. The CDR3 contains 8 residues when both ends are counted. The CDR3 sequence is CASSDFSR.

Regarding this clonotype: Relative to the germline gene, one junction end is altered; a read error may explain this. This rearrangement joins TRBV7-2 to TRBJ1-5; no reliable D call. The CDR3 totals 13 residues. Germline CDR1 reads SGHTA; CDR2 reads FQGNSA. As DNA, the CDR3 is TGCGCCAGCAGCCAAGTGAGCGGTCAGCCCCAGCATTTT. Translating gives CASSQVSGQPQHF.

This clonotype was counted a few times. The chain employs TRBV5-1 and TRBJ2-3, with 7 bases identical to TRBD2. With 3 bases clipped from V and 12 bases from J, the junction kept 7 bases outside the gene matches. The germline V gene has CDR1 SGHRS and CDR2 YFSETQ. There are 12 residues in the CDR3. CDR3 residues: CASSSGGTPQYF. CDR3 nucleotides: TGCGCCAGCAGCTCCGGGGGGACCCCACAGTATTTT.

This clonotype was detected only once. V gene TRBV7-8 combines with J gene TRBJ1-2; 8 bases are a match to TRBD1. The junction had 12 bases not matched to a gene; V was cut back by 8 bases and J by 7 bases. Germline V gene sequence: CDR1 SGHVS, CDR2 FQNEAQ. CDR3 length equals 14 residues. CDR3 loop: CASGEGWGTGGYTF. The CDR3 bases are TGTGCCAGCGGCGAGGGGTGGGGGACAGGTGGCTACACCTTC.

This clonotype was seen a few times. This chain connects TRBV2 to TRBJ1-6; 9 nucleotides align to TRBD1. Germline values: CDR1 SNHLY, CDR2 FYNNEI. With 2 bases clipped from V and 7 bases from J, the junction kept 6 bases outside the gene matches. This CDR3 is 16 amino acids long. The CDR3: CASSELAGQGNSPLHF. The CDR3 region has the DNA TGTGCCAGCAGTGAATTGGCCGGACAGGGGAATTCACCCCTCCACTTT.

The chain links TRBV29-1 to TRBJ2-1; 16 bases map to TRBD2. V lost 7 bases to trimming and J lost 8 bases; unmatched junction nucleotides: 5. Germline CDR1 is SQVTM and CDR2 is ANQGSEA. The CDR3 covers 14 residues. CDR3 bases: TGCAGCGGCGGGACTAGCGGGGGGGGGGATGAGCAGTTCTTC. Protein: CSGGTSGGGDEQFF.

Here the CDR3 reads CAIMVTSSDNEQFF. The CDR3 DNA reads TGTGCCATCATGGTGACTAGCAGTGACAATGAGCAGTTCTTC. The chain links TRBV10-3 to TRBJ2-1, with 7 bases matching TRBD2. The J segment lost 5 bases and the V segment lost 7 bases, leaving 8 bases of the junction unmatched. The length of the CDR3 is 14 residues. From germline, CDR1 is ENHRY and CDR2 SYGVKD.

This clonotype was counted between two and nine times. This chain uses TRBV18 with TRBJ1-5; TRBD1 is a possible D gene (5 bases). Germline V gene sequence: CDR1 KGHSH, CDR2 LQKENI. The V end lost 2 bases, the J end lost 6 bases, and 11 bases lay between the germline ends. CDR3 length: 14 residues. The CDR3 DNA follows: TGTGCCAGCTCACCAGGGGAGGGGTTTCAGCCCCAGCATTTT. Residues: CASSPGEGFQPQHF.

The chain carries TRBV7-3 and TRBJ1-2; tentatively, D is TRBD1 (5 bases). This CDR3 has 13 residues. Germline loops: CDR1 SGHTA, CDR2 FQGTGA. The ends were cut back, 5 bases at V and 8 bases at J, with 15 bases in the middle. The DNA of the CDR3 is TGTGCCAGCAGCCTCTACCAGGGAGCCGGCTACACCTTC. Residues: CASSLYQGAGYTF.

The CDR3 bases are TGCGCCAGCAGTGGAGGTTTTGGGGAAAAACTGTTTTTT. Translated, it gives CASSGGFGEKLFF. This chain links TRBV10-2 with TRBJ1-4; D remains ambiguous. From germline, CDR1 is WSHSY and CDR2 SAAADI. The CDR3 contains 13 residues. The V and J ends lost 4 bases and 8 bases respectively, with 11 bases between them.

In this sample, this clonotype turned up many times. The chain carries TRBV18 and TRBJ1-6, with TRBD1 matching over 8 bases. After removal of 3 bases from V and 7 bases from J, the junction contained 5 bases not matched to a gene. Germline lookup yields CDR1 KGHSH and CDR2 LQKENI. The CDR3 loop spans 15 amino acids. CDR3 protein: CASSPGQGQNSPLHF. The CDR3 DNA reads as TGTGCCAGCTCACCCGGACAGGGACAGAATTCACCCCTCCACTTT.

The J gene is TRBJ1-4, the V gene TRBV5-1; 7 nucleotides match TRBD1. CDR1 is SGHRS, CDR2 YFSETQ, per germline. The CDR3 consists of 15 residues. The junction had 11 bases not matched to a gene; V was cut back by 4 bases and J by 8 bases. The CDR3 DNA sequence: TGCGCCAGCAGCAACCGCTCGACAGGGAGGGAAAAACTGTTTTTT. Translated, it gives CASSNRSTGREKLFF.

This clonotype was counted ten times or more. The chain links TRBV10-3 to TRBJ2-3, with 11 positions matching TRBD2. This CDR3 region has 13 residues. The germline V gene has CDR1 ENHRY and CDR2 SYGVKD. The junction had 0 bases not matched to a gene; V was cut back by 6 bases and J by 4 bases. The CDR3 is CAIRLAGADTQYF. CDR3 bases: TGTGCCATCAGACTAGCGGGAGCAGATACGCAGTATTTT.

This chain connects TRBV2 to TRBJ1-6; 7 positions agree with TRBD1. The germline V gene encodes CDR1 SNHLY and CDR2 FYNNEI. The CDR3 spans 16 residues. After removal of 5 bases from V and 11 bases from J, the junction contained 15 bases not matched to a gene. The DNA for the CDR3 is TGTGCCAGCAGTCTGACAGGGCTACTTCGAAGGACACCCCTCCACTTT. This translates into CASSLTGLLRRTPLHF.

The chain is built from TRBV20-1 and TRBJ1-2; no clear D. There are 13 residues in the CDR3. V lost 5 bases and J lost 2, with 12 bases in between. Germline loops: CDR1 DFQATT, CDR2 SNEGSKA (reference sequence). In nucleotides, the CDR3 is TGCAGTGCTGGGAACAGCTTCAACTATGGCTACACCTTC. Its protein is CSAGNSFNYGYTF.

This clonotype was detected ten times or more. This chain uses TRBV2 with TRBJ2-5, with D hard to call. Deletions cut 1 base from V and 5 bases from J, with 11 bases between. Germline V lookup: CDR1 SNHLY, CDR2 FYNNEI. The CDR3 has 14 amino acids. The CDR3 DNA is TGTGCCAGCAGTGAAGGGCAGGCCGGGGAGACCCAGTACTTC. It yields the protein CASSEGQAGETQYF.

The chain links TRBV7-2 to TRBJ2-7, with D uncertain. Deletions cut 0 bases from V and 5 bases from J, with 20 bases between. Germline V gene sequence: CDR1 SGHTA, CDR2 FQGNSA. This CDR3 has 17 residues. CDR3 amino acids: CASSLARPGHVADEQYF. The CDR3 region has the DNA TGTGCCAGCAGCTTAGCGAGGCCGGGCCACGTGGCTGACGAGCAGTACTTC.

In nucleotides, the CDR3 is TGTGCCAGCAGCTTAGGGCGCAGGGACACAGATACGCAGTATTTT. Residues: CASSLGRRDTDTQYF. The rearrangement links TRBV7-9 to TRBJ2-3; weak D call: TRBD1 (5 bases). V was trimmed by 1 base and J by 2 bases, leaving 10 bases between them. The CDR3 covers 15 residues. Germline CDR1 reads SEHNR; CDR2 reads FQNEAQ (reference sequence).

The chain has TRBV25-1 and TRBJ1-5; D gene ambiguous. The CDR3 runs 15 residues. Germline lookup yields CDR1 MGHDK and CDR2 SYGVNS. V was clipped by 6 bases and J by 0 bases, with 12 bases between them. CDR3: CASRDRQNSNQPQHF. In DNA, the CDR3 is TGTGCCAGCAGAGATCGGCAGAATAGCAATCAGCCCCAGCATTTT.

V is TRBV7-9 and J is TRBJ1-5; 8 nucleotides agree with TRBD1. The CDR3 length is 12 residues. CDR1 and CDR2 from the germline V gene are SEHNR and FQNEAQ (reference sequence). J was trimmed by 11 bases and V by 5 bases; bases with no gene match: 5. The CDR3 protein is CASSLGQAAQHF. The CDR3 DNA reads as TGTGCCAGCAGCCTGGGACAGGCCGCCCAGCATTTT. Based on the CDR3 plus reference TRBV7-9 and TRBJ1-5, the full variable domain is DTGVSQNPRHKITKRGQNVTFRCDPISEHNRLYWYRQTLGQGPEFLTYFQNEAQLEKSRLLSDRFSAERPKGSFSTLEIQRTEQGDSAMYLCASSLGQAAQHFGDGTRLSIL.

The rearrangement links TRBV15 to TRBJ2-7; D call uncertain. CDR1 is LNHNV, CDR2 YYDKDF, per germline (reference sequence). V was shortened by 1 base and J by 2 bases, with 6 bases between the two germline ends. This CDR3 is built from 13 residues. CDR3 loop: CATSRVETYEQYF. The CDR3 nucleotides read TGTGCCACCAGCAGAGTCGAGACCTACGAGCAGTACTTC.

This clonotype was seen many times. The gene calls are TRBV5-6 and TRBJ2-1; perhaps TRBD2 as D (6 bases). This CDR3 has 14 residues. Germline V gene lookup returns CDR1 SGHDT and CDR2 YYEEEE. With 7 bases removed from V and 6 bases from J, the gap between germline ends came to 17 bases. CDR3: CASYRGLTINEQFF. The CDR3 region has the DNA TGTGCCAGCTACCGGGGACTCACCATCAATGAGCAGTTCTTC.

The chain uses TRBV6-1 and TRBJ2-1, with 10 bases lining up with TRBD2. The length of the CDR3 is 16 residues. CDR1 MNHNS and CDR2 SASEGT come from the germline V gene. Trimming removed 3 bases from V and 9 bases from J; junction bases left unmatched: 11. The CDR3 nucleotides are TGTGCCAGCAGTGATCAAGCGGGGGGGAACCTCGTTGAGCAGTTCTTC. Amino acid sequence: CASSDQAGGNLVEQFF.

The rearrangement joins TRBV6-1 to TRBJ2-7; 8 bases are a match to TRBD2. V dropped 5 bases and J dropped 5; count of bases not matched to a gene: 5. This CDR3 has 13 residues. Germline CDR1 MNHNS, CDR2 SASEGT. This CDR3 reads CASSRGRFDEQYF. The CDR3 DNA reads TGTGCCAGCAGTCGCGGGAGGTTCGACGAGCAGTACTTC.

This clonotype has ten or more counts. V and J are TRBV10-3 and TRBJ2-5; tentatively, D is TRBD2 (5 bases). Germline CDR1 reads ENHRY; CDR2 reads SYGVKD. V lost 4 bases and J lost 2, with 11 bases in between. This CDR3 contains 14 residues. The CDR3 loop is CAISGLKGQETQYF. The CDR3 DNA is TGTGCCATCAGTGGACTAAAGGGACAAGAGACCCAGTACTTC.

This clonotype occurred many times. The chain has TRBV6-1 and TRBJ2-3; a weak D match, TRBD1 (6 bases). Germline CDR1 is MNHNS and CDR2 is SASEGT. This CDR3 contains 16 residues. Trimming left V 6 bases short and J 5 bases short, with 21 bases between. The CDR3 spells CASRIGLVARGDTQYF. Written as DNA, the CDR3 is TGTGCCAGCAGGATTGGCCTGGTAGCCAGGGGAGATACGCAGTATTTT.

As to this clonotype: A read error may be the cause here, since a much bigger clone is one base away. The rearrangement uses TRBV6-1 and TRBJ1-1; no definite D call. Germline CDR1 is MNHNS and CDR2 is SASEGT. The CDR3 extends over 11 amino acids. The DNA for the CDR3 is TGTACCAGTTTAAGAGTCACTGAAGCTTTCTTT. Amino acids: CTSLRVTEAFF.

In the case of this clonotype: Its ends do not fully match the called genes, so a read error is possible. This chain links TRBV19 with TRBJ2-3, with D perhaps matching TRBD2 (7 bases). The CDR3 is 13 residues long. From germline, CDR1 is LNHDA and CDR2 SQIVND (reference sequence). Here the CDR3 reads CHMGGAETDTQYF. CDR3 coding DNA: TGCCACATGGGGGGGGCAGAGACAGATACGCAGTATTTT.

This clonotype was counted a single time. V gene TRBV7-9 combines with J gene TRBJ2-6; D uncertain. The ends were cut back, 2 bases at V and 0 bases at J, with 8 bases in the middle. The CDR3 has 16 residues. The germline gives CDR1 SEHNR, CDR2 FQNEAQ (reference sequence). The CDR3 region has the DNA TGTGCCAGCAGCTTATTGGCAGTCTCTGGGGCCAACGTCCTGACTTTC. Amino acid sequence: CASSLLAVSGANVLTF.

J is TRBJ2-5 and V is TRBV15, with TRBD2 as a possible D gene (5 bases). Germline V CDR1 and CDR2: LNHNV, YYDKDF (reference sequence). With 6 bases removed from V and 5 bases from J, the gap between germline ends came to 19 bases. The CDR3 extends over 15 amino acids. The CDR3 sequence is CATSKPGYGVETQYF. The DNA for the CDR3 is TGTGCCACCAGTAAACCGGGGTATGGTGTCGAGACCCAGTACTTC. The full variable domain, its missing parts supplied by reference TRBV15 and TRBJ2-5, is DAMVIQNPRYQVTQFGKPVTLSCSQTLNHNVMYWYQQKSSQAPKLLFHYYDKDFNNEADTPDNFQSRRPNTSFCFLDIRSPGLGDTAMYLCATSKPGYGVETQYFGPGTRLLVL.